A selection of T cell receptor beta chains follows, all from one sample in a study of blood T cell repertoires in COVID-19. Sequencing was performed with immunoSEQ multiplex PCR; in TCRdb, only in-frame clones are kept and a portion is missing. The sample lists 90,000 to 150,000 clones; 85% to 90% were seen once. Input material: peripheral blood. The origin of the receptors is a man older than 75 with acute or convalescent COVID-19. Each CDR3 is given with its conserved first and last residue. Each record gives: clone size, V gene, J gene, CDR3 protein. Some rows mark clone size as missing; the rest say once, few, many or name a class of expanded clone.

clone size: -; V gene: TRBV9; J gene: TRBJ2-6; CDR3 protein: CASSVASGANVLTF
clone size: -; V gene: TRBV18; J gene: TRBJ2-7; CDR3 protein: CASSQGQGTYEQYF
clone size: -; V gene: TRBV30; J gene: TRBJ1-4; CDR3 protein: CAWSVIPQTPSTNEKLFF
clone size: -; V gene: TRBV20-1; J gene: TRBJ1-5; CDR3 protein: CSASRRDTVSNQPQHF
clone size: once; V gene: TRBV10-3; J gene: TRBJ2-7; CDR3 protein: CAISVTQGSSYEQYF
clone size: -; V gene: TRBV19; J gene: TRBJ1-2; CDR3 protein: CASSIWGVERGYTF
clone size: -; V gene: TRBV21-1; J gene: TRBJ1-6; CDR3 protein: CASSKGTDLKVGSPLHF
clone size: -; V gene: TRBV9; J gene: TRBJ1-4; CDR3 protein: CASSVDSLGEKLFF
clone size: -; V gene: TRBV5-1; J gene: TRBJ1-1; CDR3 protein: CASSRWTGGNTEAFF
clone size: few; V gene: TRBV11-2; J gene: TRBJ1-4; CDR3 protein: CASSSSQRGQHTTNEKLFF
clone size: -; V gene: TRBV15; J gene: TRBJ2-5; CDR3 protein: CATSRIGTWETQYF
clone size: -; V gene: TRBV6-2/TRBV6-3; J gene: TRBJ2-7; CDR3 protein: CASSYPVTGSEQYF
clone size: -; V gene: TRBV6-5; J gene: TRBJ2-7; CDR3 protein: CASRRGQGTSYEQYF
clone size: -; V gene: TRBV5-1; J gene: TRBJ1-1; CDR3 protein: CASSPVGSPEAFF
clone size: few; V gene: TRBV18; J gene: TRBJ2-7; CDR3 protein: CASSPTYLNSYEQYF
clone size: -; V gene: TRBV27; J gene: TRBJ2-7; CDR3 protein: CASSYGGGSYEQYF
clone size: -; V gene: TRBV5-4; J gene: TRBJ2-1; CDR3 protein: CASSPGGASANEQFF
clone size: -; V gene: TRBV4-3; J gene: TRBJ2-2; CDR3 protein: CASSQDPPSANTGELFF
clone size: -; V gene: TRBV11-2; J gene: TRBJ2-7; CDR3 protein: CASSRGGAYEQYF
clone size: -; V gene: TRBV2; J gene: TRBJ1-6; CDR3 protein: CASIDRGPTYNSPLHF
clone size: -; V gene: TRBV3-1/TRBV3-2; J gene: TRBJ1-5; CDR3 protein: CASSQAAGNQPQHF
clone size: -; V gene: TRBV28; J gene: TRBJ1-2; CDR3 protein: CASTLDSLGYGYTF
clone size: -; V gene: TRBV15; J gene: TRBJ1-2; CDR3 protein: CATSSTGFGYTF
clone size: -; V gene: TRBV21-1; J gene: TRBJ2-2; CDR3 protein: CATLDRGTSGNAGELFF
clone size: -; V gene: TRBV6-6; J gene: TRBJ1-1; CDR3 protein: CASRGTGDTEAFF
clone size: once; V gene: TRBV5-1; J gene: TRBJ1-1; CDR3 protein: CASSLGHTNTEAFF
clone size: -; V gene: TRBV19; J gene: TRBJ2-3; CDR3 protein: CASREGARRSADTQYF
clone size: -; V gene: TRBV5-1; J gene: TRBJ1-1; CDR3 protein: CASSLEGLVTEAFF
clone size: once; V gene: TRBV29-1; J gene: TRBJ1-1; CDR3 protein: CSVGNSGAFF
clone size: few; V gene: TRBV2; J gene: TRBJ1-3; CDR3 protein: CASSRDSGNTIYF
clone size: -; V gene: TRBV6-5; J gene: TRBJ1-5; CDR3 protein: CASRSGTLNQPQHF
clone size: -; V gene: TRBV7-9; J gene: TRBJ1-3; CDR3 protein: CASSLGRGGSGNTIYF
clone size: -; V gene: TRBV5-5; J gene: TRBJ1-1; CDR3 protein: CASSKPQGTEAFF
clone size: -; V gene: TRBV12-3/TRBV12-4; J gene: TRBJ1-2; CDR3 protein: CATGRSYGYTF
clone size: -; V gene: TRBV5-6; J gene: TRBJ1-1; CDR3 protein: CASSADRGRNTEAFF
clone size: -; V gene: TRBV6-5; J gene: TRBJ2-7; CDR3 protein: CASTSGGTYEQYF
clone size: -; V gene: TRBV25-1; J gene: TRBJ2-7; CDR3 protein: CASRTGTGGKEQYF
clone size: -; V gene: TRBV19; J gene: TRBJ2-3; CDR3 protein: CASSAELASSTDTQYF
clone size: -; V gene: TRBV4-1; J gene: TRBJ1-2; CDR3 protein: CASSQEQGYGYTF
clone size: -; V gene: TRBV5-4; J gene: TRBJ2-3; CDR3 protein: CASTEWERGAGDTQYF
clone size: -; V gene: TRBV5-1; J gene: TRBJ1-1; CDR3 protein: CASSLGADLNTEAFF
clone size: -; V gene: TRBV15; J gene: TRBJ1-4; CDR3 protein: CATSNKATNEKLFF
clone size: -; V gene: TRBV10-3; J gene: TRBJ2-7; CDR3 protein: CAISESYYEQYF
clone size: -; V gene: TRBV24-1; J gene: TRBJ1-5; CDR3 protein: CATKRRQAGVRGNQPQHF
clone size: -; V gene: TRBV18; J gene: TRBJ1-2; CDR3 protein: CASSTDRGSGYTF